The clone carrying this TCR beta chain showed up just a few times. Its specificity is not known. Profiling relied on immunoSEQ multiplex PCR, and the TCRdb table lists in-frame clones only, not all of them. The sample contains approximately 6,900 clones, about 20% of which appear only once. This entry is derived from a study of sequential checkpoint blockade in melanoma. Study details: TCRbeta immunosequencing was performed on DNA from roughly 90 pretreatment melanoma tumor samples. Twenty-two patients had tumor biopsies before treatment and at week 13.

Notes on the study in general: Tumor T-cell fraction and clonality correlated with PD-L1 and CD8+ counts.

Treatment noted: randomized to nivolumab then ipilimumab (arm A) or the reverse (arm B). The germline V and J ends were trimmed by 3 bases and 6 bases, with 10 bases remaining between them. The CDR3 loop spans 13 amino acids. In germline, CDR1 is SGHTA, CDR2 FQGNSA. The V and J genes are TRBV7-2 and TRBJ2-3; the D is unclear. This TCR was sampled from a human donor with melanoma. Sequencing used tumor tissue (inferred from file names), obtained from a patient given nivolumab and ipilimumab in sequence. CDR3 DNA: TGTGCCAGCAGCTTCACGGCAAGTGATACGCAGTATTTT. It codes for CASSFTASDTQYF.